Below are 15 T cell receptor beta chains sequenced from a single sample in a study of cytomegalovirus exposure and HLA in healthy donors. With 60 Vbeta and 13 Jbeta primers, the PCR was carried out. TCRdb's copy holds only in-frame clones and misses some; the assay was immunoSEQ multiplex PCR. The table lists roughly 170,000 clones, 77% of them singletons. Source material: PBMCs. The source of these receptors is a woman in her 30s in good health and CMV-seronegative.

The V gene is TRBV4-1, the J gene TRBJ2-1, with 15 bases that match TRBD2. The V and J ends lost 6 bases and 4 bases, in that order; junction bases with no gene match: 10. Per germline, CDR1 MGHRA and CDR2 YSYEKL. CDR3 length: 18 amino acids. Written as DNA, the CDR3 is TGCGCCAGCAGACTAAGGGGTGGACTAGCGGGGGGGTACAATGAGCAGTTCTTC. This sequence encodes CASRLRGGLAGGYNEQFF.

V and J are TRBV13 and TRBJ1-5; D is perhaps TRBD1 (5 bases). This CDR3 region has 13 residues. V was cut by 1 base and J by 4 bases, with 5 bases left in between. Germline V CDR1 and CDR2: PRHDT, FYEKMQ (reference sequence). CDR3 protein: CASSLDRNQPQHF. The CDR3 coding sequence is TGTGCCAGCAGCTTAGACAGGAATCAGCCCCAGCATTTT. Full variable domain (missing parts from reference TRBV13 and TRBJ1-5): AAGVIQSPRHLIKEKRETATLKCYPIPRHDTVYWYQQGPGQDPQFLISFYEKMQSDKGSIPDRFSAQQFSDYHSELNMSSLELGDSALYFCASSLDRNQPQHFGDGTRLSIL.

This chain links TRBV27 with TRBJ1-1; D is possibly TRBD1 (6 bases). V was trimmed by 3 bases and J by 8 bases, leaving 16 bases between them. Germline CDR1 reads MNHEY; CDR2 reads SMNVEV (reference sequence). The length of the CDR3 is 14 residues. CDR3 nucleotides: TGTGCCAGCAGTTTGGACAGCCTCTTTTCCGAAGCTTTCTTT. Protein sequence: CASSLDSLFSEAFF.

J is TRBJ1-2 and V is TRBV7-9; possible D gene TRBD1, 5 bases. Germline V CDR1 and CDR2: SEHNR, FQNEAQ (reference sequence). V was clipped by 7 bases and J by 2 bases, with 14 bases between them. The CDR3 sequence is 14 residues long. The CDR3 bases are TGTGCCAGCACCCTCCTGACAGAAAACTATGGCTACACCTTC. The encoded protein is CASTLLTENYGYTF. Full variable domain (missing parts from reference TRBV7-9 and TRBJ1-2): DTGVSQNPRHKITKRGQNVTFRCDPISEHNRLYWYRQTLGQGPEFLTYFQNEAQLEKSRLLSDRFSAERPKGSFSTLEIQRTEQGDSAMYLCASTLLTENYGYTFGSGTRLTVV.

This clone was seen more than once but under ten times. The V gene is TRBV6-5, the J gene TRBJ1-1, with a weak D call TRBD1 (5 bases). The V end was cut by 2 bases, the J end by 0 bases, with 10 bases between. This CDR3 spans 15 amino acids. Germline CDR1 reads MNHEY; CDR2 reads SVGAGI. The DNA of the CDR3 is TGTGCCAGCAGTTACGAGCCAGGGCTGAACACTGAAGCTTTCTTT. It codes for CASSYEPGLNTEAFF.

V gene TRBV4-3 combines with J gene TRBJ2-3, with D perhaps matching TRBD1 (6 bases). V dropped 1 base and J dropped 1 base, with 12 bases sitting between them. This CDR3 region has 16 residues. The germline V gene encodes CDR1 LGHNA and CDR2 YSLEER. The CDR3 DNA reads as TGCGCCAGCAGCCAAGGCCGCAGGGGACGCACAGATACGCAGTATTTT. Translating gives CASSQGRRGRTDTQYF.

The chain combines TRBV5-6 with TRBJ2-5; TRBD1 agrees at 8 bases. The CDR3 is made up of 13 amino acids. The V segment lost 5 bases and the J segment 5 bases; nucleotides outside the gene matches: 5. CDR1 and CDR2 (germline): SGHDT, YYEEEE. The CDR3 spells CASRRTGWETQYF. CDR3 in DNA: TGTGCCAGCAGGAGGACAGGGTGGGAGACCCAGTACTTC.

The chain carries TRBV15 and TRBJ2-1; TRBD2 agrees at 7 bases. CDR3 size: 18 residues. The germline V gene encodes CDR1 LNHNV and CDR2 YYDKDF (reference sequence). Losses at the gene ends were 9 bases for V and 1 base for J; bases not matched to a gene: 18. The CDR3 DNA sequence: TGTGCCACTACCCCCGGGACGAGCGCCGGGGGGTCCTACAATGAGCAGTTCTTC. It encodes CATTPGTSAGGSYNEQFF.

This clone was detected only a few times. The V and J genes are TRBV5-4 and TRBJ1-2, with no clear D. CDR3 size: 12 residues. Germline values: CDR1 SGHNT, CDR2 YYREEE (reference sequence). The V end lost 3 bases, the J end lost 5 bases, and 8 bases lay between the germline ends. The CDR3 is CASSSTGYGYTF. CDR3 bases: TGTGCCAGCAGCTCCACGGGATATGGCTACACCTTC. The whole variable domain, remainder taken from reference TRBV5-4 and TRBJ1-2, is ETGVTQSPTHLIKTRGQQVTLRCSSQSGHNTVSWYQQALGQGPQFIFQYYREEENGRGNFPPRFSGLQFPNYSSELNVNALELDDSALYLCASSSTGYGYTFGSGTRLTVV.

The chain recombines TRBV15 with TRBJ1-5; perhaps TRBD1 as D (6 bases). Trimming removed 6 bases at V and 0 bases at J, with 18 bases between. The length of the CDR3 is 17 residues. Germline V gene data show CDR1 as LNHNV and CDR2 as YYDKDF (reference sequence). The CDR3 nucleotides are TGTGCCACCAGTTCGGGGGGGCGCGAACCTAGCAATCAGCCCCAGCATTTT. It codes for CATSSGGREPSNQPQHF.

The CDR3 nucleotides are TGTGCCAGCAGCTTAGGAGGCGGTGGGAGCAATCAGCCCCAGCATTTT. Translating gives CASSLGGGGSNQPQHF. The chain joins TRBV7-9 to TRBJ1-5; the D is unclear. This CDR3 is 16 amino acids long. CDR1 is SEHNR and CDR2 is FQNEAQ in the germline V gene (reference sequence). Trimming removed 1 base from V and 1 base from J, with 11 bases in between.

The CDR3 DNA follows: TGTGCCAGCAGCGGTGACAGGGGATGGAACACTGAAGCTTTCTTT. Its protein is CASSGDRGWNTEAFF. The J gene is TRBJ1-1, the V gene TRBV7-9; 8 bases align to TRBD1. Trimming at V came to 5 bases and at J to 1 base, leaving 6 bases not matched to a gene. Germline V lookup: CDR1 SEHNR, CDR2 FQNEAQ (reference sequence). The CDR3 covers 15 residues. The entire variable domain, with the rest obtained from reference TRBV7-9 and TRBJ1-1, is as follows: DTGVSQNPRHKITKRGQNVTFRCDPISEHNRLYWYRQTLGQGPEFLTYFQNEAQLEKSRLLSDRFSAERPKGSFSTLEIQRTEQGDSAMYLCASSGDRGWNTEAFFGQGTRLTVV.

This chain uses TRBV7-2 with TRBJ2-7; 11 bases fit TRBD2. The V and J ends lost 8 bases and 4 bases, in that order; junction bases with no gene match: 10. Germline-derived CDR1 and CDR2 are SGHTA and FQGNSA. The CDR3 contains 15 residues. In DNA form, the CDR3 reads TGTGCCAGCGGACACTCCGGGACTAGCGGATACGAGCAGTACTTC. Amino acid sequence: CASGHSGTSGYEQYF.

CDR3 protein: CATSRDRGGNTEAFF. The CDR3, as DNA: TGTGCCACCAGCAGAGACAGGGGCGGGAACACTGAAGCTTTCTTT. The chain is built from TRBV15 and TRBJ1-1; TRBD1 is a possible D gene (6 bases). The CDR3 has 15 amino acids. V was clipped by 0 bases and J by 1 base, with 9 bases between them. Germline values: CDR1 LNHNV, CDR2 YYDKDF (reference sequence).

The chain is built from TRBV30 and TRBJ1-5; no definite D call. The CDR3 extends over 15 amino acids. Between the trimmed V and J ends, which lost 0 bases and 1 base, there was a span of 10 bases. Germline V CDR1 and CDR2: GTSNPN, SVGIG (reference sequence). The CDR3 DNA follows: TGTGCCTGGAGTGTACCGGTGAGCAGCAATCAGCCCCAGCATTTT. This translates into CAWSVPVSSNQPQHF.